These T cell receptor beta chains were read from a single sample in a study of blood T cell repertoires in COVID-19. Profiling relied on immunoSEQ multiplex PCR, and the TCRdb table lists in-frame clones only, not all of them. The table lists 300,000 or so clones, around 90% of them singletons. The source material was PBMCs or T cells enriched from blood (not recorded which). Source of these receptors: a man in his sixties who had recovered from COVID-19. Both conserved end residues are part of each CDR3. A D gene is named only where the DNA matches it firmly. Size tells how often a clone was seen (once, few, many) or the class of an expanded clone, and some rows leave it out.

v_call: TRBV11-2
clone_size: .
j_call: TRBJ2-7
d_call: TRBD2
cdr3_nt: TGTGCCAGCAGCTCAATACCACGGACTAGCGGGAGAGAGTACGAGCAGTACTTC
cdr3_aa: CASSSIPRTSGREYEQYF

v_call: TRBV19
clone_size: .
j_call: TRBJ1-1
d_call: .
cdr3_nt: TGTGCCAGTAGGCCGGGACACCAGAACACTGAAGCTTTCTTT
cdr3_aa: CASRPGHQNTEAFF

v_call: TRBV24-1
clone_size: .
j_call: TRBJ2-1
d_call: TRBD1
cdr3_nt: TGTGCCACCAGTAACCCGACAGGGGCACTGTTCTTC
cdr3_aa: CATSNPTGALFF

v_call: TRBV11-2
clone_size: .
j_call: TRBJ1-5
d_call: TRBD1
cdr3_nt: TGTGCCAGCAGTTACAGGGGAGGTAGCAATCAGCCCCAGCATTTT
cdr3_aa: CASSYRGGSNQPQHF

v_call: TRBV11-3
clone_size: .
j_call: TRBJ2-2
d_call: .
cdr3_nt: TGTGCCAGCAGCTTATCTGGCGGGGACACCGGGGAGCTGTTTTTT
cdr3_aa: CASSLSGGDTGELFF

v_call: TRBV3-1/TRBV3-2
clone_size: .
j_call: TRBJ2-1
d_call: TRBD2
cdr3_nt: TGTGCCAGCAGCCAAGTGGGGAGGGGTCAGCAGTTCTTC
cdr3_aa: CASSQVGRGQQFF

v_call: TRBV30
clone_size: .
j_call: TRBJ2-7
d_call: .
cdr3_nt: TGTGCCTGGAGTGTAGGGCAGGGCTACGAGCAGTACTTC
cdr3_aa: CAWSVGQGYEQYF

v_call: TRBV4-1
clone_size: .
j_call: TRBJ2-7
d_call: .
cdr3_nt: TGCGCCAGCAGCCAATTGACTAGAAGCGACGAGCAGTACTTC
cdr3_aa: CASSQLTRSDEQYF

v_call: TRBV25-1
clone_size: .
j_call: TRBJ1-2
d_call: TRBD1
cdr3_nt: TGTGCCAGCGAGGCGGGGACAGGGGAATATGGCTACACCTTC
cdr3_aa: CASEAGTGEYGYTF

v_call: TRBV12-5
clone_size: .
j_call: TRBJ1-1
d_call: .
cdr3_nt: TGTGCTAGTGGTTTGGTATTGGGGGGGAACACTGAAGCTTTCTTT
cdr3_aa: CASGLVLGGNTEAFF

v_call: TRBV5-1
clone_size: .
j_call: TRBJ2-5
d_call: TRBD1
cdr3_nt: TGCGCCAGCAGCTCGGGACAGGGGGCGCGTTGGCTGGAGGAGACCCAGTACTTC
cdr3_aa: CASSSGQGARWLEETQYF

v_call: TRBV11-3
clone_size: .
j_call: TRBJ2-1
d_call: .
cdr3_nt: TGTGCCAGCAGCTTAGTCCCACGGGTGTCGTTCTTC
cdr3_aa: CASSLVPRVSFF

v_call: TRBV20-1
clone_size: .
j_call: TRBJ2-5
d_call: .
cdr3_nt: TGCAGTGCGCGCAAAGAGACCCAGTACTTC
cdr3_aa: CSARKETQYF

v_call: TRBV4-1
clone_size: .
j_call: TRBJ1-2
d_call: .
cdr3_nt: TGCGCCAGCAGCCACGGACGGGGGGCAACGGGCTACACCTTC
cdr3_aa: CASSHGRGATGYTF

v_call: TRBV29-1
clone_size: .
j_call: TRBJ2-5
d_call: .
cdr3_nt: TGCAGCGTTGGAGCGGCCCAAGAGACCCAGTACTTC
cdr3_aa: CSVGAAQETQYF

v_call: TRBV4-2
clone_size: .
j_call: TRBJ1-1
d_call: TRBD1
cdr3_nt: TGTGCCAGCAGCCAAGGGGGGCAGGGGGTCGGTGGAGCGAACACTGAAGCTTTCTTT
cdr3_aa: CASSQGGQGVGGANTEAFF

v_call: TRBV19
clone_size: once
j_call: TRBJ2-1
d_call: TRBD2
cdr3_nt: TGTGCCAGTACTCTAGCGGGGGGGGAGTACAATGAGCAGTTCTTC
cdr3_aa: CASTLAGGEYNEQFF

v_call: TRBV5-1
clone_size: .
j_call: TRBJ1-6
d_call: TRBD1
cdr3_nt: TGCGCCAGCAGCTTGGCCCCGACAGGGGGTAATTCACCCCTCCACTTT
cdr3_aa: CASSLAPTGGNSPLHF

v_call: TRBV5-4
clone_size: .
j_call: TRBJ1-2
d_call: TRBD1
cdr3_nt: TGTGCCAGCGGGAGAGGGGGCGTCTACACCTTC
cdr3_aa: CASGRGGVYTF

v_call: TRBV10-2
clone_size: .
j_call: TRBJ2-7
d_call: TRBD2
cdr3_nt: TGCGCCAGCACCCCCGGGGGGACTAGCGGGAATTACGAGCAGTACTTC
cdr3_aa: CASTPGGTSGNYEQYF

v_call: TRBV4-2
clone_size: .
j_call: TRBJ2-2
d_call: TRBD2
cdr3_nt: TGTGCCAGCAGCCCCCGGGCCGGGGGGGCCGTTCCCGGGGAGCTGTTTTTT
cdr3_aa: CASSPRAGGAVPGELFF

v_call: TRBV7-8
clone_size: once
j_call: TRBJ2-1
d_call: .
cdr3_nt: TGTGCCAGCAACGAACAGGGTAGCTCCTACAATGAGCAGTTCTTC
cdr3_aa: CASNEQGSSYNEQFF

v_call: TRBV12-5
clone_size: .
j_call: TRBJ2-1
d_call: .
cdr3_nt: TGTGCTAGTGGGAGAGGACTGCCCTACAATGAGCAGTTCTTC
cdr3_aa: CASGRGLPYNEQFF

v_call: TRBV3-1/TRBV3-2
clone_size: .
j_call: TRBJ1-3
d_call: .
cdr3_nt: TGTGCCAGCAGCCAACGGGAGGGCAGGCCCTTGGGAAACACCATATATTTT
cdr3_aa: CASSQREGRPLGNTIYF

v_call: TRBV2
clone_size: .
j_call: TRBJ2-5
d_call: .
cdr3_nt: TGTGCCAGCAGGATTGGGGGCAGGGTCAGGGAGACCCAGTACTTC
cdr3_aa: CASRIGGRVRETQYF

v_call: TRBV9
clone_size: once
j_call: TRBJ2-3
d_call: .
cdr3_nt: TGTGCCAGCAGCGTTGTTAGCGGCGACACAGATACGCAGTATTTT
cdr3_aa: CASSVVSGDTDTQYF

v_call: TRBV18
clone_size: .
j_call: TRBJ1-6
d_call: TRBD1
cdr3_nt: TGTGCCAGCTCACCAAGGGGACAGGATAATTCACCCCTCCACTTT
cdr3_aa: CASSPRGQDNSPLHF

v_call: TRBV9
clone_size: .
j_call: TRBJ2-1
d_call: TRBD2
cdr3_nt: TGTGCCAGCAGCGCCGGGACTACTGAGATGAATGAGCAGTTCTTC
cdr3_aa: CASSAGTTEMNEQFF

v_call: TRBV4-1
clone_size: .
j_call: TRBJ1-1
d_call: .
cdr3_nt: TGCGCCAGCAGCCAAGCTCCCGTTGGGGGCACAGGCCCCACTGAAGCTTTCTTT
cdr3_aa: CASSQAPVGGTGPTEAFF

v_call: TRBV2
clone_size: .
j_call: TRBJ1-1
d_call: TRBD1
cdr3_nt: TGTGCCAGCGCCCCGGGACAGGTGAACACTGAAGCTTTCTTT
cdr3_aa: CASAPGQVNTEAFF

v_call: TRBV4-1
clone_size: once
j_call: TRBJ1-2
d_call: .
cdr3_nt: TGCGCCAGCAGCCAAGACCCCGGCCGGTCCTTCGCTAGTTATGGCTACACCTTC
cdr3_aa: CASSQDPGRSFASYGYTF

v_call: TRBV18
clone_size: .
j_call: TRBJ2-7
d_call: .
cdr3_nt: TGTGCCAGCTCAACCCCCAGTGAAATCAGTCTGTACGAGCAGTACTTC
cdr3_aa: CASSTPSEISLYEQYF

v_call: TRBV7-6
clone_size: .
j_call: TRBJ1-1
d_call: .
cdr3_nt: TGTGCCAGCGTAGGGGGATGGACGGAGAACACTGAAGCTTTCTTT
cdr3_aa: CASVGGWTENTEAFF

v_call: TRBV6-6
clone_size: .
j_call: TRBJ2-7
d_call: .
cdr3_nt: TGTGCCAGCCACCAGTCGGGCGAGCAGTACTTC
cdr3_aa: CASHQSGEQYF

v_call: TRBV18
clone_size: .
j_call: TRBJ2-7
d_call: TRBD2
cdr3_nt: TGTGCCAGCTCCCTGCGGACTAGCGGGAGGTACGAGCAGTACTTC
cdr3_aa: CASSLRTSGRYEQYF

v_call: TRBV19
clone_size: .
j_call: TRBJ2-7
d_call: .
cdr3_nt: TGTGCCAGTAGTATAGGTGAAGGGGGTTACGAGCAGTACTTC
cdr3_aa: CASSIGEGGYEQYF

v_call: TRBV7-6
clone_size: .
j_call: TRBJ2-1
d_call: .
cdr3_nt: TGTGCCAGCAGCCCCCAGGCAGGGCGGTACTACAATGAGCAGTTCTTC
cdr3_aa: CASSPQAGRYYNEQFF

v_call: TRBV30
clone_size: .
j_call: TRBJ2-7
d_call: .
cdr3_nt: TGTGCCTGGAGGTACCCGGGGGTTCCCTACGAGCAGTACTTC
cdr3_aa: CAWRYPGVPYEQYF

v_call: TRBV30
clone_size: once
j_call: TRBJ1-2
d_call: .
cdr3_nt: TGTGCCGGAGGGAGTATCTCGACCTATGGCTACACCTTC
cdr3_aa: CAGGSISTYGYTF

v_call: TRBV25-1
clone_size: .
j_call: TRBJ1-4
d_call: TRBD1
cdr3_nt: TGTGCCAGCAGTGCAAACAGGGGGCGAACTAATGAAAAACTGTTTTTT
cdr3_aa: CASSANRGRTNEKLFF

v_call: TRBV4-2
clone_size: .
j_call: TRBJ1-1
d_call: .
cdr3_nt: TGTGCCAGCAGCCAAGCAGTCGAGGGGGACACTGAAGCTTTCTTT
cdr3_aa: CASSQAVEGDTEAFF

v_call: TRBV28
clone_size: .
j_call: TRBJ1-2
d_call: TRBD1
cdr3_nt: TGTGCCAGCAGTCCCTCAACAGGGGGGATGAACTATGGCTACACCTTC
cdr3_aa: CASSPSTGGMNYGYTF

v_call: TRBV29-1
clone_size: once
j_call: TRBJ1-1
d_call: TRBD1
cdr3_nt: TGCAGCGCGGGGACAGGGAACACTGAAGCTTTCTTT
cdr3_aa: CSAGTGNTEAFF

v_call: TRBV24-1
clone_size: .
j_call: TRBJ2-1
d_call: TRBD2
cdr3_nt: TGTGCCACCAGTGATTCTACTAGCGGGAAGAACAATGAGCAGTTCTTC
cdr3_aa: CATSDSTSGKNNEQFF

v_call: TRBV5-4
clone_size: .
j_call: TRBJ2-7
d_call: .
cdr3_nt: TGTGCCAGCAGCTTGTCGGGGAACTCCTACGAGCAGTACTTC
cdr3_aa: CASSLSGNSYEQYF

v_call: TRBV5-4
clone_size: .
j_call: TRBJ2-7
d_call: .
cdr3_nt: TGTGCCAGCAGCAAAGGGGAATCCTACGAGCAGTACTTC
cdr3_aa: CASSKGESYEQYF

v_call: TRBV18
clone_size: .
j_call: TRBJ2-2
d_call: .
cdr3_nt: TGTGCCAGCTCACCCCGGAGAGGTGACGGGGAGCTGTTTTTT
cdr3_aa: CASSPRRGDGELFF

v_call: TRBV28
clone_size: .
j_call: TRBJ1-6
d_call: TRBD1
cdr3_nt: TGTGCCAGCAGGGACCAGGGGGCTTATAATTCACCCCTCCACTTT
cdr3_aa: CASRDQGAYNSPLHF

v_call: TRBV2
clone_size: once
j_call: TRBJ1-5
d_call: TRBD1
cdr3_nt: TGTGCCAGCAGTTTACAGGGGTATCAGCCCCAGCATTTT
cdr3_aa: CASSLQGYQPQHF

v_call: TRBV12-3/TRBV12-4
clone_size: .
j_call: TRBJ1-1
d_call: TRBD1
cdr3_nt: TGTGCCAGCAGTTCGCGACAGGGTAAAGCTTTCTTT
cdr3_aa: CASSSRQGKAFF

v_call: TRBV7-6
clone_size: .
j_call: TRBJ2-3
d_call: TRBD1
cdr3_nt: TGTGCCAGCAGCTTAGCAGACAGGGGTACAGATACGCAGTATTTT
cdr3_aa: CASSLADRGTDTQYF

v_call: TRBV19
clone_size: .
j_call: TRBJ2-2
d_call: .
cdr3_nt: TGTGCCAGTAGTATGGGAGGAGTCGGGGAGCTGTTTTTT
cdr3_aa: CASSMGGVGELFF

v_call: TRBV7-2
clone_size: .
j_call: TRBJ2-7
d_call: TRBD1
cdr3_nt: TGTGCCAGCAGCTCAACAGGGGGCTACGAGCAGTACTTC
cdr3_aa: CASSSTGGYEQYF

v_call: TRBV7-3
clone_size: few
j_call: TRBJ2-2
d_call: .
cdr3_nt: TGTGCCAGCAGCTTAAACGCCGCGGCAGCCTCTAACACCGGGGAGCTGTTTTTT
cdr3_aa: CASSLNAAAASNTGELFF

v_call: TRBV27
clone_size: .
j_call: TRBJ2-7
d_call: .
cdr3_nt: TGTGCCAGCAGTTCAATAGTCGCCTACGAGCAGTACTTC
cdr3_aa: CASSSIVAYEQYF

v_call: TRBV19
clone_size: once
j_call: TRBJ1-1
d_call: .
cdr3_nt: TGTGCCAGTAGTCCTTACCGGGTCGACGAAGCTTTCTTT
cdr3_aa: CASSPYRVDEAFF

v_call: TRBV4-2
clone_size: once
j_call: TRBJ1-4
d_call: .
cdr3_nt: TGTGCCAGCAGCCAAGATCAGGGAGGTAATGAAAAACTGTTTTTT
cdr3_aa: CASSQDQGGNEKLFF

v_call: TRBV6-6
clone_size: .
j_call: TRBJ1-5
d_call: .
cdr3_nt: TGTGCCAGCAGTTACCAAAATCAGCCCCAGCATTTT
cdr3_aa: CASSYQNQPQHF

v_call: TRBV5-1
clone_size: .
j_call: TRBJ1-1
d_call: TRBD1
cdr3_nt: TGCGCCAGCAGCTTGGGGGTGGACAGGCCGAACACTGAAGCTTTCTTT
cdr3_aa: CASSLGVDRPNTEAFF